This TCR beta chain was profiled in a study of cytomegalovirus exposure and HLA in healthy donors. Study-level findings and limits: Links to common viral pathogens appeared, in a later analysis, for several of the most significant clusters.

CDR1 is SGHRS, CDR2 YFSETQ, per germline. The length of the CDR3 is 16 residues. V was cut by 0 bases and J by 1 base, with 13 bases left in between. As to this clone: Its antigen remains unidentified.

PCR employed 60 Vbeta and 13 Jbeta primers. Methods used by the authors: Later reanalysis found about 80 million unique TCR beta chains, some 10 million of them shared. Produced via immunoSEQ multiplex PCR; TCRdb's table is partial and in-frame only. That table supplies the V and J calls and clone size; D and trimming were determined from the DNA. In the table there are over 150,000 clones, roughly 71% of which are singletons. The specimen was PBMCs. This receptor was obtained from a woman aged 45-59 years in good health and CMV-seropositive. V and J are TRBV5-1 and TRBJ1-1; D might be TRBD1 (6 bases). The CDR3 loop reads CASSLAGGGTNTEAFF. The CDR3 bases are TGCGCCAGCAGCTTGGCCGGCGGGGGCACGAACACTGAAGCTTTCTTT.